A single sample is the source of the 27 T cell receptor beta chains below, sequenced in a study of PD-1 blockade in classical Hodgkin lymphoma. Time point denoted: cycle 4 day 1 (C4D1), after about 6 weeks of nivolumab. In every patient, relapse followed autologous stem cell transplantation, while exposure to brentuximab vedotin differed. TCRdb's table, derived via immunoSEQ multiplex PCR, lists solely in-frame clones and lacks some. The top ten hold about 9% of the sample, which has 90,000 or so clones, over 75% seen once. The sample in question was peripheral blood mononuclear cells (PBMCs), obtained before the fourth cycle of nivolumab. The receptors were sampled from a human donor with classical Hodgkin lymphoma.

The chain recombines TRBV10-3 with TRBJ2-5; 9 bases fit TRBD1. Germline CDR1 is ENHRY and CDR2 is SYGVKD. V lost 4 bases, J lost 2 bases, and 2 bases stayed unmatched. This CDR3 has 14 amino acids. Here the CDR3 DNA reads TGTGCCATCAGTGGGGGACAGGGACAAGAGACCCAGTACTTC. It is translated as CAISGGQGQETQYF.

The DNA for the CDR3 is TGTGCCAGCAGCCGGGACAGGGGCACTGAAGCTTTCTTT. This codes for CASSRDRGTEAFF. The genes are TRBV5-6 and TRBJ1-1, with 10 bases identical to TRBD1. V lost 4 bases to trimming and J lost 4 bases; unmatched junction nucleotides: 1. CDR1 and CDR2 from the germline V gene are SGHDT and YYEEEE. This CDR3 region has 13 residues.

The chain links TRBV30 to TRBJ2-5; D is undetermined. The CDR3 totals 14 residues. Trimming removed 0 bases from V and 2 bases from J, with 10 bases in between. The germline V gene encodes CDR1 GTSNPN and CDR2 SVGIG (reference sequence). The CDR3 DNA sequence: TGTGCCTGGAGTGTAACCGGGTTGCAAGAGACCCAGTACTTC. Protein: CAWSVTGLQETQYF.

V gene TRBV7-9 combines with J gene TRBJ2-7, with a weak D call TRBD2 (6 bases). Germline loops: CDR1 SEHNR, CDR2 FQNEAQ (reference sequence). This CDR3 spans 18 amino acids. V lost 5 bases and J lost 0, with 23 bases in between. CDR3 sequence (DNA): TGTGCCAGCAGCGGGACTGTTGGGACTCCCTCGGGCTCCTACGAGCAGTACTTC. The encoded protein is CASSGTVGTPSGSYEQYF.

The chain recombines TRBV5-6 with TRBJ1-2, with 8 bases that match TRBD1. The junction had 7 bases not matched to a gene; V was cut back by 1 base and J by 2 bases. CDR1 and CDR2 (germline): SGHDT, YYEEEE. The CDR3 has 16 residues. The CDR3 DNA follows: TGTGCCAGCAGCTTGCAGGGGGCGATTCAGAACTATGGCTACACCTTC. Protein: CASSLQGAIQNYGYTF.

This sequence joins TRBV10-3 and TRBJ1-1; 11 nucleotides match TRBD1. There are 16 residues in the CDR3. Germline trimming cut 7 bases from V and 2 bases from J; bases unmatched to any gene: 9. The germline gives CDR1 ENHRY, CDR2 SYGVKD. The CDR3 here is CAITWDRGVRNTEAFF. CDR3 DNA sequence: TGTGCCATCACCTGGGACAGGGGGGTTCGTAACACTGAAGCTTTCTTT.

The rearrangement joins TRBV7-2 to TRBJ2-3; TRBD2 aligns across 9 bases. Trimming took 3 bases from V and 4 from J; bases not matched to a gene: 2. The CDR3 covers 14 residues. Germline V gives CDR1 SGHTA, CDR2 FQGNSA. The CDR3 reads CASSFSGSADTQYF. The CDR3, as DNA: TGTGCCAGCAGCTTTAGCGGGAGCGCAGATACGCAGTATTTT. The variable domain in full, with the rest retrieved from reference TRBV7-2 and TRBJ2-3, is GAGVSQSPSNKVTEKGKDVELRCDPISGHTALYWYRQSLGQGLEFLIYFQGNSAPDKSGLPSDRFSAERTGGSVSTLTIQRTQQEDSAVYLCASSFSGSADTQYFGPGTRLTVL.

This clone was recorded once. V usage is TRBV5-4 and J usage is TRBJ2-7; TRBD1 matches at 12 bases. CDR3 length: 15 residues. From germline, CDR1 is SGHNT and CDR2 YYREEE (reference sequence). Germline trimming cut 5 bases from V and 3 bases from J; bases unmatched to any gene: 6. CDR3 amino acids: CASSLGQGANYEQYF. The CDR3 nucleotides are TGTGCCAGCAGTCTGGGACAGGGGGCAAACTACGAGCAGTACTTC.

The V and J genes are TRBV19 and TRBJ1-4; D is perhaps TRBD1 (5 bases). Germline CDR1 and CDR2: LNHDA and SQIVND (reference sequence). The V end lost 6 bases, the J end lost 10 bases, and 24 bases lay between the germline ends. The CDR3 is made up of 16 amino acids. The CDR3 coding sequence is TGTGCCAGTAGCTTGCAACCGGGGACCTTTTGGAGAAAACTGTTTTTT. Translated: CASSLQPGTFWRKLFF.

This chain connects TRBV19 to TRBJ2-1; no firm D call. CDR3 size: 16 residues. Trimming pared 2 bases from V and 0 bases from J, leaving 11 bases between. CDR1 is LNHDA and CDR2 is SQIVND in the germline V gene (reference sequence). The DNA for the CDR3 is TGTGCCAGTAGTATACGCCCCTCAAGCTCCTACAATGAGCAGTTCTTC. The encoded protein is CASSIRPSSSYNEQFF.

The DNA of the CDR3 is TGCGCCAGCACGGGCATGAACACTGAAGCTTTCTTT. This sequence encodes CASTGMNTEAFF. The V call is TRBV5-1, the J call TRBJ1-1, with D unclear. Germline V lookup: CDR1 SGHRS, CDR2 YFSETQ. Trimming removed 6 bases at V and 0 bases at J, with 6 bases between. This CDR3 spans 12 amino acids.

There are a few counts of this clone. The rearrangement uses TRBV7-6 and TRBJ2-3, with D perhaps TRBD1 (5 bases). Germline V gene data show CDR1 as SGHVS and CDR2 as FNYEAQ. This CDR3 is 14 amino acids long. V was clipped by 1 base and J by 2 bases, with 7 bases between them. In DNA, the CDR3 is TGTGCCAGCAGCTTAGAGGGGTACACAGATACGCAGTATTTT. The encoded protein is CASSLEGYTDTQYF. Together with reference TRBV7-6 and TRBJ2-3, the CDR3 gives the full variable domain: GAGVSQSPRYKVTKRGQDVALRCDPISGHVSLYWYRQALGQGPEFLTYFNYEAQQDKSGLPNDRFSAERPEGSISTLTIQRTEQRDSAMYRCASSLEGYTDTQYFGPGTRLTVL.

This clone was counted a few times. The CDR3 sequence is CASSIRDRVRETQYF. As DNA, the CDR3 is TGTGCCAGCAGCATAAGAGACAGGGTAAGGGAGACCCAGTACTTC. The chain carries TRBV7-4 and TRBJ2-5; 7 nucleotides align to TRBD1. CDR3 size: 15 residues. J lost 5 bases, V lost 5 bases, and 11 bases had no gene match. Germline V gene lookup returns CDR1 SGHVT and CDR2 SQSDAQ. Using reference TRBV7-4 and TRBJ2-5 for the parts outside the CDR3, the full variable domain is GAGVSQSPRYKVAKRGRDVALRCDSISGHVTLYWYRQTLGQGSEVLTYSQSDAQRDKSGRPSGRFSAERPERSVSTLKIQRTEQGDSAVYLCASSIRDRVRETQYFGPGTRLLVL.

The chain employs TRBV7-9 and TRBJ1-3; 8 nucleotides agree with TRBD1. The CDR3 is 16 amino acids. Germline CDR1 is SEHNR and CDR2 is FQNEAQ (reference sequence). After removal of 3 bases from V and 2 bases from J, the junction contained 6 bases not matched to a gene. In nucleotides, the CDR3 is TGTGCCAGCAGCTTCAACCAGGGGGCGCCTGGAAACACCATATATTTT. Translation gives CASSFNQGAPGNTIYF.

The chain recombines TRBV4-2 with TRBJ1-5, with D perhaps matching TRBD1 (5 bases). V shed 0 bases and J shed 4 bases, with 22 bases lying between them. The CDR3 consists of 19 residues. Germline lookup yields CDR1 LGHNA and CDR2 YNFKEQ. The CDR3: CASSQDRVVGQGRNQPQHF. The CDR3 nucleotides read TGTGCCAGCAGCCAAGATCGGGTAGTAGGTCAGGGTAGGAATCAGCCCCAGCATTTT.

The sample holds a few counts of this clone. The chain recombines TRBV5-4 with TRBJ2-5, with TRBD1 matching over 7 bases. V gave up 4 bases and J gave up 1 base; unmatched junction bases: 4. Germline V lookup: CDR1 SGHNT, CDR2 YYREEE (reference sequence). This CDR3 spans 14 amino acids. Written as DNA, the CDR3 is TGTGCCAGCAGCCTCTGGGACAGCCAAGAGACCCAGTACTTC. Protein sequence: CASSLWDSQETQYF.

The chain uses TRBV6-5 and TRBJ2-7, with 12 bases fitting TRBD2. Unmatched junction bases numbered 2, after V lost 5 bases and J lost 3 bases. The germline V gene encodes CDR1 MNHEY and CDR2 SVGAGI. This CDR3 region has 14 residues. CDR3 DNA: TGTGCCAGCAGTCTAGCGGGAGGGGTCTACGAGCAGTACTTC. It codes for CASSLAGGVYEQYF.

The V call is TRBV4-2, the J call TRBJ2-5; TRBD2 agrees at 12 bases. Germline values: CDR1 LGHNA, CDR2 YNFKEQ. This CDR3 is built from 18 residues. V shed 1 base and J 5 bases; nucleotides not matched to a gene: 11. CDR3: CASSQAPSLAGGGETQYF. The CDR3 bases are TGTGCCAGCAGCCAAGCCCCTTCTCTAGCGGGAGGGGGGGAGACCCAGTACTTC.

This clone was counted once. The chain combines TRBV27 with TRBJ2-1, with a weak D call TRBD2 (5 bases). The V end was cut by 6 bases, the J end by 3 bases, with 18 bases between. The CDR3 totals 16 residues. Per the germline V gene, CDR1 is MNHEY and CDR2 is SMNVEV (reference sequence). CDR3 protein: CASSSVRDSFYNEQFF. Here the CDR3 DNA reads TGTGCCAGCAGCTCGGTACGGGATTCCTTCTACAATGAGCAGTTCTTC.

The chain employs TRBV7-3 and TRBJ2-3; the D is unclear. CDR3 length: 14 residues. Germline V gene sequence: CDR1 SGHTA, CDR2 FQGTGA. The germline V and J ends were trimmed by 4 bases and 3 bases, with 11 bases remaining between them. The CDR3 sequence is CASSYDARTDTQYF. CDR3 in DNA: TGTGCCAGCAGCTATGACGCGAGAACAGATACGCAGTATTTT.

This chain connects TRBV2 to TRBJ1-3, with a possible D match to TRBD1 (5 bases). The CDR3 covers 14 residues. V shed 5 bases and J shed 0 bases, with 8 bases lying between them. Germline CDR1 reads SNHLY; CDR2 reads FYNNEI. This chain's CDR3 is CASSWGYSGNTIYF. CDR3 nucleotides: TGTGCCAGCAGTTGGGGGTACTCTGGAAACACCATATATTTT.

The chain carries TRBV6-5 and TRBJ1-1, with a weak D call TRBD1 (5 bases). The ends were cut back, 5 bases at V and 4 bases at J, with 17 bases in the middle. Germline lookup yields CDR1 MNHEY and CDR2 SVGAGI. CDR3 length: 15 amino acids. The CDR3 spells CASSPIQGSRTEAFF. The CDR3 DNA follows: TGTGCCAGCAGTCCAATCCAGGGCTCTCGCACTGAAGCTTTCTTT.

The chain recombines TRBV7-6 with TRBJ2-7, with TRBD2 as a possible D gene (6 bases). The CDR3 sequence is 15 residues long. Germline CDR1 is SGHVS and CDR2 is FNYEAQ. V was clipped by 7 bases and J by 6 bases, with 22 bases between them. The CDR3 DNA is TGTGCCAGCAAGAGGGGCGGGGAGTCTGTGGGCGAGCAGTACTTC. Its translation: CASKRGGESVGEQYF.

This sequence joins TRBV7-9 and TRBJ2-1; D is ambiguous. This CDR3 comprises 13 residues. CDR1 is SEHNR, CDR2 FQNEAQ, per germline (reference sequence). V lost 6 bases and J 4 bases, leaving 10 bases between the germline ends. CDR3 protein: CASSITAYNEQFF. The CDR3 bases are TGTGCCAGCAGTATTACAGCGTACAATGAGCAGTTCTTC.

CDR3 coding DNA: TGTGCCAGCAGCTTAACAGCAGCCCTGAACACTGAAGCTTTCTTT. Protein product: CASSLTAALNTEAFF. V is TRBV7-3 and J is TRBJ1-1; D gene ambiguous. Germline loops: CDR1 SGHTA, CDR2 FQGTGA. The germline V and J ends were trimmed by 0 bases and 0 bases, with 8 bases remaining between them. The CDR3 length is 15 residues.

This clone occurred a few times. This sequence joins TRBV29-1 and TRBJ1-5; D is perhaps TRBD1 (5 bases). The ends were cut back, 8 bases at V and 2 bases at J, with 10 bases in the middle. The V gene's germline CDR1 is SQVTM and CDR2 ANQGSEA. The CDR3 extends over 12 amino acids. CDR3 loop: CSSGTGNQPQHF. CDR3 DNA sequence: TGCAGCTCCGGGACTGGCAATCAGCCCCAGCATTTT.

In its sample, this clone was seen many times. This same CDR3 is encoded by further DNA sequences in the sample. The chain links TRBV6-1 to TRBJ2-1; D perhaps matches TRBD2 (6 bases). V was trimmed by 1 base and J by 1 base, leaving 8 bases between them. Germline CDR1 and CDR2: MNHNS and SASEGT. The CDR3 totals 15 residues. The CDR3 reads CASSEGRGSYNEQFF. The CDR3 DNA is TGTGCCAGCAGTGAAGGGCGGGGATCCTACAATGAGCAGTTCTTC.